The 5 T cell receptor beta chains reported below all come from one sample, sequenced in a study of T cells in Graves' hyperthyroidism and ophthalmopathy. Regions amplified from RNA transcripts were the TCR beta CDR3 regions. The HTBI primer set served for first-round RT-PCR of the TCR CDR3. In TCRdb, the multiplex PCR reads were re-called with MiXCR into one record per CDR3 protein. The sample has approximately 400,000 distinct CDR3 sequences; approximately 17% are singletons. What was sequenced was blood. The receptors stem from a man aged 18 to 35 with Graves' ophthalmopathy.

This clonotype has just one count. CDR3 DNA: TGCGCCAGCAGCCAAGATCGCCGGTCAAATGAGCAGTTCTTC. Amino acid sequence: CASSQDRRSNEQFF. The V and J genes are TRBV4-3 and TRBJ2-1, with D unresolved. Looked up from germline, CDR1 is LGHNA and CDR2 is YSLEER. Trimming cost V 0 bases and J 7 bases, with 10 bases left between them. This CDR3 is 14 amino acids long.

V usage is TRBV10-3 and J usage is TRBJ2-7, with D tentatively TRBD2 (6 bases). Trimming left V 2 bases short and J 4 bases short, with 9 bases between. Germline values: CDR1 ENHRY, CDR2 SYGVKD. CDR3 size: 13 residues. CDR3 region: CAISEGLSYEQYF. Here the CDR3 DNA reads TGTGCCATCAGTGAGGGACTAAGTTACGAGCAGTACTTC.

This clonotype was picked up a small number of times. The chain employs TRBV10-1 and TRBJ1-2; no firm D call. The CDR3 runs 15 residues. Trimming removed 5 bases at V and 7 bases at J, with 20 bases between. CDR1 WNHNN and CDR2 SYGVQD come from the germline V gene (reference sequence). In nucleotides, the CDR3 is TGCGCCAGCAGTCATTGGACGGGATCTTCCCCTGGCTACACCTTC. It encodes CASSHWTGSSPGYTF.

This clonotype occurred many times. The V call is TRBV3-1, the J call TRBJ1-6; D is perhaps TRBD1 (5 bases). The CDR3 has 16 residues. V was cut by 0 bases and J by 7 bases, with 13 bases left in between. Germline-derived CDR1 and CDR2 are LGHDT and YNNKEL (reference sequence). The DNA of the CDR3 is TGTGCCAGCAGCCAAGAAGGAACAGGCTCGAATTCACCCCTCCACTTT. It encodes CASSQEGTGSNSPLHF.

In this sample, this clonotype turned up many times. The gene calls are TRBV6-1 and TRBJ2-7; 8 nucleotides agree with TRBD2. The CDR3 contains 13 residues. V shed 11 bases and J 2 bases; nucleotides not matched to a gene: 8. Germline lookup yields CDR1 MNHNS and CDR2 SASEGT. CDR3 sequence reads: CAATAGGAYEQYF. CDR3 nucleotide sequence: TGTGCCGCTACCGCGGGGGGCGCCTACGAGCAGTACTTC.